These 22 T cell receptor beta chains were all obtained from the same sample, sequenced in a study of blood T cell repertoires in COVID-19. Only in-frame clones appear in the TCRdb table, and some are missing; sequencing was by immunoSEQ multiplex PCR. The sample carries about 160,000 clones, roughly 80% recorded once. The source material was peripheral blood. The receptors derive from a woman older than 75 with acute or convalescent COVID-19.

The gene calls are TRBV28 and TRBJ1-5; 9 bases map to TRBD1. The V and J ends lost 4 bases and 12 bases, in that order; junction bases with no gene match: 16. CDR1 and CDR2 (germline): MDHEN, SYDVKM. CDR3 length: 16 amino acids. CDR3 residues: CASSSTGGQGRRFQHF. CDR3 coding DNA: TGTGCCAGCAGTTCAACTGGCGGACAGGGGCGGAGGTTCCAGCATTTT. Looking up the rest from reference TRBV28 and TRBJ1-5 gives the full variable domain: DVKVTQSSRYLVKRTGEKVFLECVQDMDHENMFWYRQDPGLGLRLIYFSYDVKMKEKGDIPEGYSVSREKKERFSLILESASTNQTSMYLCASSSTGGQGRRFQHFGDGTRLSIL.

This chain uses TRBV5-1 with TRBJ1-1, with D tentatively TRBD1 (5 bases). V was pared by 5 bases and J by 2 bases, with 16 bases between. Germline CDR1 and CDR2: SGHRS and YFSETQ. This CDR3 has 15 residues. This CDR3 is CASSHITGYNTEAFF. The CDR3 DNA is TGCGCCAGCAGTCACATAACAGGCTATAACACTGAAGCTTTCTTT.

This rearrangement joins TRBV5-1 to TRBJ1-1; TRBD1 agrees at 11 bases. CDR1 SGHRS and CDR2 YFSETQ come from the germline V gene. The CDR3 sequence is 16 residues long. Trimming took 4 bases from V and 1 from J; bases not matched to a gene: 6. The CDR3 DNA reads TGCGCCAGCAGCCGGGGACAGGGGGTCTCGAACACTGAAGCTTTCTTT. Translating gives CASSRGQGVSNTEAFF.

V is TRBV7-2 and J is TRBJ1-1; D unresolved. This CDR3 spans 13 amino acids. Germline V CDR1 and CDR2: SGHTA, FQGNSA. V lost 5 bases and J 1 base, leaving 8 bases between the germline ends. The CDR3 spells CASSTTRNTEAFF. CDR3 DNA: TGTGCCAGCAGCACCACAAGGAACACTGAAGCTTTCTTT.

The rearrangement uses TRBV19 and TRBJ1-5, with 7 positions matching TRBD1. CDR3 length: 12 residues. In germline, CDR1 is LNHDA, CDR2 SQIVND (reference sequence). V was pared by 6 bases and J by 7 bases, with 3 bases of the junction left unmatched. The CDR3 DNA follows: TGTGCCAGTAGGGGGACAGACCAGCCCCAGCATTTT. It yields the protein CASRGTDQPQHF. The entire variable domain, with the rest obtained from reference TRBV19 and TRBJ1-5, is as follows: DGGITQSPKYLFRKEGQNVTLSCEQNLNHDAMYWYRQDPGQGLRLIYYSQIVNDFQKGDIAEGYSVSREKKESFPLTVTSAQKNPTAFYLCASRGTDQPQHFGDGTRLSIL.

The chain uses TRBV10-1 and TRBJ2-5; no clear D. V dropped 5 bases and J dropped 3 bases, with 13 bases sitting between them. CDR1 and CDR2 (germline): WNHNN, SYGVQD (reference sequence). This CDR3 is built from 14 residues. CDR3 residues: CASSCVVRKETQYF. CDR3 DNA: TGCGCCAGCAGTTGTGTAGTCAGGAAAGAGACCCAGTACTTC.

V gene TRBV6-5 combines with J gene TRBJ2-7, with D maybe TRBD1 (5 bases). V was cut by 7 bases and J by 2 bases, with 15 bases left in between. This CDR3 spans 14 amino acids. Germline lookup yields CDR1 MNHEY and CDR2 SVGAGI. The DNA for the CDR3 is TGTGCCAGCACCTTAATCCCAGGGACCTACGAGCAGTACTTC. This codes for CASTLIPGTYEQYF.

V gene TRBV12-3 or TRBV12-4 combines with J gene TRBJ1-4; no clear D gene. This CDR3 region has 12 residues. V was clipped by 4 bases and J by 12 bases, with 12 bases between them. CDR3 loop: CASSSIARELFF. Written as DNA, the CDR3 is TGTGCCAGCAGTTCCATCGCTCGGGAACTGTTTTTT.

V usage is TRBV10-1 and J usage is TRBJ2-1; 10 bases are shared with TRBD1. This CDR3 comprises 16 residues. Trimming took 5 bases from V and 7 from J; bases not matched to a gene: 11. Germline V gene sequence: CDR1 WNHNN, CDR2 SYGVQD (reference sequence). CDR3 coding DNA: TGCGCCAGCAGTTATCAACGGGACAGGGGTCTGAATGAGCAGTTCTTC. It is translated as CASSYQRDRGLNEQFF.

The rearrangement uses TRBV9 and TRBJ2-1; TRBD1 matches 8 bases. The CDR3 loop spans 15 amino acids. Germline CDR1 and CDR2: SGDLS and YYNGEE. J was trimmed by 2 bases and V by 3 bases; bases with no gene match: 4. CDR3 sequence: CASSDDRGAYNEQFF. The CDR3 bases are TGTGCCAGCAGCGATGACAGGGGTGCCTACAATGAGCAGTTCTTC. The whole variable domain, remainder taken from reference TRBV9 and TRBJ2-1, is DSGVTQTPKHLITATGQRVTLRCSPRSGDLSVYWYQQSLDQGLQFLIQYYNGEERAKGNILERFSAQQFPDLHSELNLSSLELGDSALYFCASSDDRGAYNEQFFGPGTRLTVL.

This clone was seen a single time. The chain employs TRBV30 and TRBJ2-3; 7 nucleotides match TRBD1. Trimming took 8 bases from V and 9 from J; bases not matched to a gene: 8. The CDR3 is 11 amino acids. Germline V gene data show CDR1 as GTSNPN and CDR2 as SVGIG (reference sequence). CDR3 in DNA: TGTGCCGCGGCCCTGACAGGGACGCAGTATTTT. Protein: CAAALTGTQYF.

This chain joins TRBV6-5 and TRBJ1-1; TRBD1 matches at 8 bases. Germline V CDR1 and CDR2: MNHEY, SVGAGI. The CDR3 consists of 12 residues. V dropped 2 bases and J dropped 14; count of bases not matched to a gene: 7. The CDR3 loop is CASSYDRGVPFF. DNA for the CDR3: TGTGCCAGCAGTTACGACAGGGGCGTCCCCTTCTTT.

In DNA form, the CDR3 reads TGTGCCAGCAGAAGAGATAGCAATCAGCCCCAGCATTTT. Its translation: CASRRDSNQPQHF. V and J are TRBV12-3 or TRBV12-4 and TRBJ1-5; D gene unclear. The CDR3 is made up of 13 amino acids. The V and J ends lost 6 bases and 0 bases respectively, with 6 bases between them.

The chain joins TRBV10-2 to TRBJ2-1, with TRBD1 matching 9 bases. With V trimmed by 5 bases and J by 9 bases, 11 bases remained unmatched. The CDR3 runs 15 residues. Germline loops: CDR1 WSHSY, CDR2 SAAADI. The CDR3 here is CASSHPGQGIGEQFF. The CDR3 DNA reads TGCGCCAGCAGTCACCCGGGACAGGGAATTGGTGAGCAGTTCTTC.

The gene calls are TRBV29-1 and TRBJ1-1; TRBD1 matches at 8 bases. Germline CDR1 is SQVTM and CDR2 is ANQGSEA. The CDR3 has 14 amino acids. The V gene end was trimmed by 5 bases and the J gene end by 1 base; junction bases not matched to a gene: 6. Here the CDR3 reads CSVRTGWGNTEAFF. For the CDR3, the DNA is TGCAGCGTTAGGACAGGGTGGGGGAACACTGAAGCTTTCTTT. Based on the CDR3 plus reference TRBV29-1 and TRBJ1-1, the full variable domain is SAVISQKPSRDICQRGTSLTIQCQVDSQVTMMFWYRQQPGQSLTLIATANQGSEATYESGFVIDKFPISRPNLTFSTLTVSNMSPEDSSIYLCSVRTGWGNTEAFFGQGTRLTVV.

Comments on this clone: Within the sample, other DNA sequences also encode this same CDR3. The genes are TRBV18 and TRBJ2-7, with 8 bases aligning to TRBD1. The CDR3 is 14 amino acids. The V and J ends lost 3 bases and 0 bases, in that order; junction bases with no gene match: 1. Germline-derived CDR1 and CDR2 are KGHSH and LQKENI. The CDR3 DNA reads as TGTGCCAGCTCACCCGGGACAGGCTCCTACGAGCAGTACTTC. Translating gives CASSPGTGSYEQYF.

The sample holds a few counts of this clone. This sequence joins TRBV5-4 and TRBJ2-1, with D perhaps TRBD1 (5 bases). Germline CDR1 is SGHNT and CDR2 is YYREEE (reference sequence). The V end was cut by 2 bases, the J end by 7 bases, with 16 bases between. The CDR3 sequence is 15 residues long. CDR3 sequence reads: CASSFPGSLRNEQFF. CDR3 nucleotides: TGTGCCAGCAGCTTCCCAGGGTCGCTGAGGAATGAGCAGTTCTTC. Together with reference TRBV5-4 and TRBJ2-1, the CDR3 gives the full variable domain: ETGVTQSPTHLIKTRGQQVTLRCSSQSGHNTVSWYQQALGQGPQFIFQYYREEENGRGNFPPRFSGLQFPNYSSELNVNALELDDSALYLCASSFPGSLRNEQFFGPGTRLTVL.

This clone was observed a single time. This chain connects TRBV6-5 to TRBJ1-5; maybe TRBD1 (6 bases). Between the trimmed V and J ends, which lost 0 bases and 6 bases, there was a span of 15 bases. The CDR3 length is 16 residues. The germline CDR1 and CDR2 sequences are MNHEY and SVGAGI. The DNA of the CDR3 is TGTGCCAGCAGTTACTCGGGACAAACGGCGGGTCAGCCCCAGCATTTT. Translated: CASSYSGQTAGQPQHF.

This clone was seen a single time. The J gene is TRBJ1-4, the V gene TRBV2, with 8 nucleotides matching TRBD1. Germline CDR1 and CDR2: SNHLY and FYNNEI. Trimming removed 4 bases from V and 7 bases from J; junction bases left unmatched: 2. The length of the CDR3 is 13 residues. The CDR3 protein is CASSGTGFEKLFF. CDR3 sequence (DNA): TGTGCCAGCAGTGGGACAGGGTTTGAAAAACTGTTTTTT.

The chain carries TRBV27 and TRBJ1-4; D not certain. V lost 2 bases, J lost 8 bases, and 15 bases lay in between. Germline CDR1 is MNHEY and CDR2 is SMNVEV (reference sequence). This CDR3 has 15 residues. CDR3 coding DNA: TGTGCCAGCAGTTTAAGTAAGACAAATCAAGAAAAACTGTTTTTT. This codes for CASSLSKTNQEKLFF.

The count of this clone is one. V and J are TRBV3-1 (or the pseudogene TRBV3-2) and TRBJ2-5; 7 bases line up with TRBD1. The V gene end was trimmed by 4 bases and the J gene end by 5 bases; junction bases not matched to a gene: 13. This CDR3 has 16 amino acids. Germline assignment: CDR1 LGHDT and CDR2 YNNKEL (reference sequence). CDR3 residues: CASSPPTGLGGETQYF. The DNA of the CDR3 is TGTGCCAGCAGCCCGCCGACAGGGTTAGGCGGGGAGACCCAGTACTTC.

This chain joins TRBV7-9 and TRBJ2-7, with 9 positions matching TRBD1. Germline values: CDR1 SEHNR, CDR2 FQNEAQ (reference sequence). Trimming at V came to 5 bases and at J to 3 bases, leaving 5 bases not matched to a gene. CDR3 length: 14 residues. CDR3 in amino acids: CASSTGTGNYEQYF. For the CDR3, the DNA is TGTGCCAGCAGCACGGGGACAGGGAACTACGAGCAGTACTTC.